One sample yielded the 9 T cell receptor beta chains listed below, sequenced in a study of T cell changes during pregnancy in multiple sclerosis. The method was immunoSEQ multiplex PCR; TCRdb's version includes in-frame clones alone and lacks a portion of them. The profile shows about 44,000 clones, around 96% of them singletons. Sequencing used peripheral blood, obtained in the second trimester of pregnancy. The receptor source for this set is a female donor with multiple sclerosis, enrolled in a pregnancy study.

J is TRBJ2-5 and V is TRBV5-1; the D gene is possibly TRBD1 (5 bases). V shed 0 bases and J shed 5 bases, with 8 bases lying between them. CDR3 length: 13 residues. Germline CDR1 and CDR2: SGHRS and YFSETQ. This chain's CDR3 is CASSLEGLETQYF. The CDR3 coding sequence is TGCGCCAGCAGCTTGGAGGGGTTGGAGACCCAGTACTTC.

CDR3 sequence (DNA): TGTGCCAGCAGTTCAAGCCCGGGACGGCGAAACTGGAGGGGGTATTTT. Its protein is CASSSSPGRRNWRGYF. The V and J genes are TRBV27 and TRBJ2-3, with a weak D call TRBD2 (6 bases). This CDR3 contains 16 residues. V was clipped by 4 bases and J by 14 bases, with 28 bases between them. Germline V lookup: CDR1 MNHEY, CDR2 SMNVEV (reference sequence).

The chain recombines TRBV30 with TRBJ2-5; D is possibly TRBD2 (6 bases). CDR1 is GTSNPN, CDR2 SVGIG, per germline (reference sequence). This CDR3 comprises 12 residues. V lost 1 base and J 5 bases, leaving 8 bases between the germline ends. CDR3 protein: CAWSASGETQYF. CDR3 bases: TGTGCCTGGAGTGCCAGCGGGGAGACCCAGTACTTC.

In nucleotides, the CDR3 is TGTGCCAGCAGCCTATTCTGGGACAGTTCTAACTATGGCTACACCTTC. Translating gives CASSLFWDSSNYGYTF. This chain joins TRBV7-8 and TRBJ1-2; TRBD1 agrees at 7 bases. CDR1 and CDR2 from the germline V gene are SGHVS and FQNEAQ. The CDR3 covers 16 residues. The V gene end was trimmed by 5 bases and the J gene end by 0 bases; junction bases not matched to a gene: 9.

The genes are TRBV15 and TRBJ1-1, with 7 bases matching TRBD1. The CDR3 totals 15 residues. Trimming removed 1 base from V and 0 bases from J; junction bases left unmatched: 2. Germline assignment: CDR1 LNHNV and CDR2 YYDKDF (reference sequence). The CDR3 DNA reads as TGTGCCACCAGCAGAGGGGGGACAGTGAACACTGAAGCTTTCTTT. Encoded protein: CATSRGGTVNTEAFF.

The J gene is TRBJ1-2, the V gene TRBV28; 9 bases match TRBD1. Germline CDR1 reads MDHEN; CDR2 reads SYDVKM. The length of the CDR3 is 16 residues. V dropped 6 bases and J dropped 2; count of bases not matched to a gene: 10. CDR3 in amino acids: CASRQTRDRVNYGYTF. CDR3 bases: TGTGCCAGCAGACAAACCCGGGACAGGGTCAACTATGGCTACACCTTC.

The chain carries TRBV7-8 and TRBJ2-7; no definite D call. V lost 2 bases to trimming and J lost 4 bases, with 6 bases between them. CDR3 length: 12 residues. CDR1 and CDR2 (germline): SGHVS, FQNEAQ. The CDR3 DNA reads TGTGCCAGCAGCTTACCCAGTTACGAGCAGTACTTC. Residues: CASSLPSYEQYF.

The V gene is TRBV28, the J gene TRBJ2-5, with 8 bases matching TRBD2. After removal of 2 bases from V and 5 bases from J, the junction contained 7 bases not matched to a gene. Germline values: CDR1 MDHEN, CDR2 SYDVKM. The CDR3 is 15 amino acids. CDR3 DNA sequence: TGTGCCAGCAGTTTACCGGGTAGCGGGAAGGAGACCCAGTACTTC. Encoded protein: CASSLPGSGKETQYF.

The chain uses TRBV28 and TRBJ1-5; maybe TRBD1 (6 bases). CDR3 length: 15 amino acids. Between the trimmed V and J ends, which lost 3 bases and 0 bases, there was a span of 9 bases. Germline V lookup: CDR1 MDHEN, CDR2 SYDVKM. The CDR3 DNA reads as TGTGCCAGCAGTTTTACAGGGAATAGCAATCAGCCCCAGCATTTT. Protein: CASSFTGNSNQPQHF.